A single sample is the source of the 13 T cell receptor beta chains below, sequenced in a study of blood T cell repertoires in COVID-19. TCRdb's table, derived via immunoSEQ multiplex PCR, lists solely in-frame clones and lacks some. The data contain roughly 140,000 clones, 85% to 90% of them singletons. Sequencing was performed on peripheral blood. Receptors were obtained from a middle-aged woman with acute or convalescent COVID-19.

The V call is TRBV5-4, the J call TRBJ2-2; D is unresolved. CDR1 and CDR2 (germline): SGHNT, YYREEE (reference sequence). CDR3 length equals 13 residues. Between the trimmed V and J ends, which lost 7 bases and 6 bases, there was a span of 13 bases. In nucleotides, the CDR3 is TGTGCCAGCCGCGCGGAGTTGGCCGGGGAGCTGTTTTTT. Its translation: CASRAELAGELFF.

The V call is TRBV19, the J call TRBJ1-1; 8 nucleotides line up with TRBD1. CDR1 is LNHDA and CDR2 is SQIVND in the germline V gene (reference sequence). Trimming removed 3 bases from V and 0 bases from J; junction bases left unmatched: 9. This CDR3 has 17 amino acids. The CDR3 reads CASSIPPRGRLNTEAFF. As DNA, the CDR3 is TGTGCCAGTAGTATTCCTCCCAGGGGGCGGCTGAACACTGAAGCTTTCTTT.

The chain uses TRBV7-2 and TRBJ2-3; 10 bases fit TRBD2. The V and J ends lost 5 bases and 3 bases, in that order; junction bases with no gene match: 2. The CDR3 covers 14 residues. Looked up from germline, CDR1 is SGHTA and CDR2 is FQGNSA. The CDR3 bases are TGTGCCAGCAGCCAAGCGGGAGGGACAGATACGCAGTATTTT. The encoded protein is CASSQAGGTDTQYF.

The CDR3 spells CASSVASSTGELFF. CDR3 bases: TGTGCCAGCAGCGTAGCTTCTTCCACCGGGGAGCTGTTTTTT. V gene TRBV9 combines with J gene TRBJ2-2; D not certain. Per the germline V gene, CDR1 is SGDLS and CDR2 is YYNGEE. V was pared by 0 bases and J by 4 bases, with 7 bases between. The CDR3 has 14 residues.

This sequence joins TRBV5-8 and TRBJ2-3; D uncertain. The CDR3 spans 13 residues. Germline V gene sequence: CDR1 SGHTS, CDR2 YDEGEE. The V gene lost 1 base and the J gene lost 14 bases, with 17 bases spanning the gap. The DNA for the CDR3 is TGTGCCAGCAGCTTGTCCAGTGATTACATCATGTATTTT. Protein sequence: CASSLSSDYIMYF.

The V and J genes are TRBV13 and TRBJ2-7; 11 bases are shared with TRBD2. CDR1 PRHDT and CDR2 FYEKMQ come from the germline V gene (reference sequence). This CDR3 has 15 residues. Unmatched junction bases numbered 7, after V lost 2 bases and J lost 7 bases. The CDR3 spells CASSLIAGGPREQYF. CDR3 coding DNA: TGTGCCAGCAGCTTAATAGCGGGAGGGCCGCGGGAGCAGTACTTC. The whole variable domain, filled in from reference TRBV13 and TRBJ2-7, reads AAGVIQSPRHLIKEKRETATLKCYPIPRHDTVYWYQQGPGQDPQFLISFYEKMQSDKGSIPDRFSAQQFSDYHSELNMSSLELGDSALYFCASSLIAGGPREQYFGPGTRLTVT.

This clone was picked up one time. The V call is TRBV7-9, the J call TRBJ1-2; unclear D gene. Germline lookup yields CDR1 SEHNR and CDR2 FQNEAQ (reference sequence). The V and J ends lost 7 bases and 5 bases respectively, with 17 bases between them. The CDR3 totals 14 residues. The CDR3 is CASIDGGGLYGYTF. CDR3 bases: TGTGCCAGCATCGACGGTGGAGGGCTTTATGGCTACACCTTC.

The rearrangement uses TRBV12-3 or TRBV12-4 and TRBJ1-2, with D unclear. The CDR3 is made up of 13 amino acids. V lost 1 base, J lost 4 bases, and 7 bases lay in between. In nucleotides, the CDR3 is TGTGCCAGCAGTTTAGGGCCCCTCTATGGCTACACCTTC. Translated: CASSLGPLYGYTF.

J is TRBJ1-5 and V is TRBV28; 7 nucleotides agree with TRBD1. J gave up 0 bases and V 4 bases, and 6 bases lay outside the gene matches. CDR1 MDHEN and CDR2 SYDVKM come from the germline V gene. CDR3 length equals 16 residues. The CDR3 region is CASSSQGFDSNQPQHF. The CDR3 DNA reads as TGTGCCAGCAGTTCACAGGGGTTCGATAGCAATCAGCCCCAGCATTTT.

To note about this clone: One end of the junction is discordant with germline, which a read error may explain. The chain uses TRBV7-7 and TRBJ2-1, with a tentative D call TRBD2 (5 bases). Per the germline V gene, CDR1 is SSHAT and CDR2 is FNYEAQ (reference sequence). This CDR3 region has 13 residues. CDR3 protein: CASSPSGTLEQFF. The CDR3 DNA reads as TGTGCTAGCAGCCCCAGCGGAACCCTTGAGCAGTTCTTC.

The gene calls are TRBV21-1 and TRBJ1-6; TRBD1, the D gene given by the table, was not confirmed from the DNA. TRBV21-1 is tagged as a pseudogene. This CDR3 contains 18 residues. The CDR3 bases are TGTGCCAGCAGCAAAGAGTGCAAGGGACAGGGGGATAATTCACCCCTCCACTTT. It is translated as CASSKECKGQGDNSPLHF.

V is TRBV5-4 and J is TRBJ1-1, with D perhaps matching TRBD1 (6 bases). CDR1 and CDR2 from the germline V gene are SGHNT and YYREEE (reference sequence). The CDR3 contains 13 residues. V was clipped by 2 bases and J by 6 bases, with 11 bases between them. CDR3 sequence reads: CASSLQGWAEAFF. DNA of the CDR3: TGTGCCAGCAGCTTACAGGGATGGGCTGAAGCTTTCTTT.

This clone has more than one count but fewer than ten. The V call is TRBV24-1, the J call TRBJ2-7; D might be TRBD2 (7 bases). With 1 base removed from V and 6 bases from J, the gap between germline ends came to 15 bases. Germline V gene data show CDR1 as KGHDR and CDR2 as SFDVKD. CDR3 length: 15 residues. The CDR3 bases are TGTGCCACCAGTGATTTTAGGGGGGGGGCCGGCGAGCAGTACTTC. It specifies CATSDFRGGAGEQYF.